The next 30 T cell receptor beta chains were all read from a single sample in a study of PD-1 blockade in classical Hodgkin lymphoma. The table came from immunoSEQ multiplex PCR; TCRdb's copy has only in-frame clones and leaves some out. The table includes 37,000 or so clones, around nine tenths detected once. Each patient's relapse followed autologous stem cell transplantation, and brentuximab vedotin exposure varied. Sequenced material: peripheral blood mononuclear cells (PBMCs), taken before the second cycle of nivolumab. The receptors were sampled from a human donor with classical Hodgkin lymphoma.

The chain couples TRBV15 to TRBJ2-7, with 10 bases matching TRBD1. Germline CDR1 LNHNV, CDR2 YYDKDF (reference sequence). The junction had 10 bases not matched to a gene; V was cut back by 5 bases and J by 12 bases. CDR3 length: 13 amino acids. CDR3 coding DNA: TGTGCCACCAGCGAGGGACAGGGGCCTCAGTCGTACTTC. It encodes CATSEGQGPQSYF.

This chain links TRBV5-1 with TRBJ1-1; TRBD1 is a possible D gene (6 bases). V was pared by 2 bases and J by 2 bases, with 10 bases between. Germline CDR1 SGHRS, CDR2 YFSETQ. The CDR3 sequence is 14 residues long. For the CDR3, the DNA is TGCGCCAGCAGCTTAACAGGGTTTAACACTGAAGCTTTCTTT. Translation gives CASSLTGFNTEAFF.

The V call is TRBV2, the J call TRBJ2-5, with D perhaps TRBD1 (6 bases). There are 14 residues in the CDR3. Trimming left V 2 bases short and J 5 bases short, with 12 bases between. The germline CDR1 and CDR2 sequences are SNHLY and FYNNEI. CDR3: CASSELRGVETQYF. CDR3 coding DNA: TGTGCCAGCAGTGAACTCAGGGGTGTGGAGACCCAGTACTTC.

The chain uses TRBV7-9 and TRBJ2-7; a weak D match, TRBD1 (6 bases). V was trimmed by 5 bases and J by 5 bases, leaving 13 bases between them. The germline V gene encodes CDR1 SEHNR and CDR2 FQNEAQ (reference sequence). The CDR3 is 13 amino acids. CDR3 amino acids: CASSTGPGNEQYF. The CDR3 nucleotides are TGTGCCAGCAGCACAGGGCCCGGAAACGAGCAGTACTTC.

This clone was picked up one time. The chain links TRBV28 to TRBJ1-4, with D possibly TRBD1 on 5 matching bases. The CDR3 has 15 residues. V was trimmed by 6 bases and J by 7 bases, leaving 18 bases between them. Looked up from germline, CDR1 is MDHEN and CDR2 is SYDVKM. The CDR3 loop reads CASSTRTPRVEKLFF. The CDR3 DNA sequence: TGTGCCAGCAGCACCAGGACACCCCGGGTTGAAAAACTGTTTTTT. The entire variable domain, with the rest obtained from reference TRBV28 and TRBJ1-4, is as follows: DVKVTQSSRYLVKRTGEKVFLECVQDMDHENMFWYRQDPGLGLRLIYFSYDVKMKEKGDIPEGYSVSREKKERFSLILESASTNQTSMYLCASSTRTPRVEKLFFGSGTQLSVL.

This clone occurred once. The rearrangement joins TRBV28 to TRBJ2-7, with 8 bases matching TRBD2. Trimming at V came to 3 bases and at J to 5 bases, leaving 6 bases not matched to a gene. The CDR3 spans 14 residues. Germline assignment: CDR1 MDHEN and CDR2 SYDVKM. CDR3: CASSFAREVNEQYF. CDR3 DNA: TGTGCCAGCAGTTTTGCGCGGGAGGTCAACGAGCAGTACTTC. Supplemented by reference TRBV28 and TRBJ2-7, the full variable domain reads DVKVTQSSRYLVKRTGEKVFLECVQDMDHENMFWYRQDPGLGLRLIYFSYDVKMKEKGDIPEGYSVSREKKERFSLILESASTNQTSMYLCASSFAREVNEQYFGPGTRLTVT.

The sample holds a few counts of this clone. The chain couples TRBV6-5 to TRBJ2-7, with a weak D call TRBD2 (6 bases). Looked up from germline, CDR1 is MNHEY and CDR2 is SVGAGI. V lost 4 bases, J lost 2 bases, and 15 bases lay in between. The CDR3 is made up of 15 amino acids. The CDR3 reads CASSLWDSETYEQYF. Here the CDR3 DNA reads TGTGCCAGCAGTTTATGGGACTCGGAGACCTACGAGCAGTACTTC.

The genes are TRBV7-3 and TRBJ2-1; 13 nucleotides agree with TRBD2. Germline CDR1 reads SGHTA; CDR2 reads FQGTGA. Trimming at V came to 11 bases and at J to 9 bases, leaving 19 bases not matched to a gene. CDR3 length: 17 amino acids. CDR3 DNA: TGTGCCGGGCTCGGAAAACTAGCGGGAGGGCAGTATGGTGAGCAGTTCTTC. As protein: CAGLGKLAGGQYGEQFF.

The CDR3 loop is CASSGTGVNQPQHF. DNA of the CDR3: TGTGCCAGCAGCGGGACAGGGGTTAATCAGCCCCAGCATTTT. The V call is TRBV6-5, the J call TRBJ1-5, with TRBD1 identical over 10 bases. Germline V gene lookup returns CDR1 MNHEY and CDR2 SVGAGI. V dropped 6 bases and J dropped 4; count of bases not matched to a gene: 3. The CDR3 length is 14 residues.

The chain links TRBV9 to TRBJ2-2; D is tentatively TRBD1 or TRBD2 (6 bases each). V shed 3 bases and J shed 1 base, with 16 bases lying between them. The germline V gene encodes CDR1 SGDLS and CDR2 YYNGEE. The CDR3 length is 17 residues. CDR3 nucleotide sequence: TGTGCCAGCAGCGCCCTCGGGGGCCAAATGAACACCGGGGAGCTGTTTTTT. Its protein is CASSALGGQMNTGELFF.

The V and J genes are TRBV5-1 and TRBJ2-5, with D maybe TRBD2 (7 bases). V dropped 6 bases and J dropped 5 bases, with 14 bases sitting between them. The CDR3 length is 13 residues. The germline V gene encodes CDR1 SGHRS and CDR2 YFSETQ. CDR3 sequence: CASTMRGLETQYF. CDR3 sequence (DNA): TGCGCCAGCACCATGCGGGGGCTGGAGACCCAGTACTTC. The full variable domain, completed using reference TRBV5-1 and TRBJ2-5, is KAGVTQTPRYLIKTRGQQVTLSCSPISGHRSVSWYQQTPGQGLQFLFEYFSETQRNKGNFPGRFSGRQFSNSRSEMNVSTLELGDSALYLCASTMRGLETQYFGPGTRLLVL.

V gene TRBV6-4 combines with J gene TRBJ2-6; 11 bases are a match to TRBD1. With 3 bases clipped from V and 2 bases from J, the junction kept 0 bases outside the gene matches. The CDR3 loop spans 16 amino acids. The germline CDR1 and CDR2 sequences are MRHNA and SNTAGT. The CDR3 DNA reads as TGTGCCAGCAGTGAGGGACAGGGGGCTGGGGCCAACGTCCTGACTTTC. Translation: CASSEGQGAGANVLTF.

The gene calls are TRBV20-1 and TRBJ2-4; either TRBD1 or TRBD2 may fit D (5 bases each). V shed 6 bases and J shed 4 bases, with 7 bases lying between them. The CDR3 totals 11 residues. Germline V gene sequence: CDR1 DFQATT, CDR2 SNEGSKA (reference sequence). The CDR3 region is CSAGRKNIQYF. CDR3 coding DNA: TGCAGTGCGGGACGAAAAAACATTCAGTACTTC.

The chain joins TRBV10-1 to TRBJ2-5; 8 bases match TRBD1. The junction had 8 bases not matched to a gene; V was cut back by 2 bases and J by 3 bases. CDR1 and CDR2 from the germline V gene are WNHNN and SYGVQD (reference sequence). The CDR3 totals 16 residues. In DNA, the CDR3 is TGCGCCAGCAGTGAGAACAGGGGGACTTCGAAAGAGACCCAGTACTTC. This sequence encodes CASSENRGTSKETQYF.

The chain uses TRBV6-5 and TRBJ1-1; possibly TRBD1 for D (6 bases). The CDR3 consists of 14 residues. V dropped 2 bases and J dropped 5 bases, with 12 bases sitting between them. From germline, CDR1 is MNHEY and CDR2 SVGAGI. CDR3 amino acids: CASSYGRGGTEAFF. The CDR3 region has the DNA TGTGCCAGCAGTTACGGCAGGGGAGGGACTGAAGCTTTCTTT.

The chain employs TRBV5-4 and TRBJ1-2; D not certain. Between the trimmed V and J ends, which lost 2 bases and 2 bases, there was a span of 4 bases. The CDR3 contains 12 residues. CDR1 SGHNT and CDR2 YYREEE come from the germline V gene (reference sequence). For the CDR3, the DNA is TGTGCCAGCAGCTTCCAGAACTATGGCTACACCTTC. This translates into CASSFQNYGYTF.

The gene calls are TRBV6-5 and TRBJ2-7; 10 positions agree with TRBD1. Trimming removed 2 bases from V and 2 bases from J; junction bases left unmatched: 3. The CDR3 runs to 15 residues. Germline assignment: CDR1 MNHEY and CDR2 SVGAGI. CDR3 sequence (DNA): TGTGCCAGCAGTTACCGGGACAGGGGCACCTACGAGCAGTACTTC. As protein: CASSYRDRGTYEQYF.

CDR3 residues: CATSRDPSGGVDTQYF. CDR3 DNA sequence: TGTGCCACCAGCAGAGATCCGAGCGGCGGGGTAGATACGCAGTATTTT. The chain is built from TRBV15 and TRBJ2-3; D may be TRBD2 (6 bases). The CDR3 consists of 16 residues. V lost 0 bases and J lost 5, with 15 bases in between. The germline CDR1 and CDR2 sequences are LNHNV and YYDKDF (reference sequence). The full variable domain, rest sourced from reference TRBV15 and TRBJ2-3, is DAMVIQNPRYQVTQFGKPVTLSCSQTLNHNVMYWYQQKSSQAPKLLFHYYDKDFNNEADTPDNFQSRRPNTSFCFLDIRSPGLGDTAMYLCATSRDPSGGVDTQYFGPGTRLTVL.

The chain couples TRBV30 to TRBJ2-2; TRBD2 agrees at 9 bases. The CDR3 loop spans 15 amino acids. Trimming at V came to 5 bases and at J to 6 bases, leaving 10 bases not matched to a gene. CDR1 and CDR2 (germline): GTSNPN, SVGIG (reference sequence). CDR3 in DNA: TGTGCCTGGGACGAAGGCGGGAGGGCCGCCGGGGAGCTGTTTTTT. Its translation: CAWDEGGRAAGELFF.

The chain combines TRBV5-1 with TRBJ1-6; no clear D gene. Trimming pared 0 bases from V and 7 bases from J, leaving 8 bases between. The germline CDR1 and CDR2 sequences are SGHRS and YFSETQ. The CDR3 totals 14 residues. CDR3 sequence: CASSLGRINSPLHF. The CDR3 nucleotides are TGCGCCAGCAGCTTGGGTCGGATAAATTCACCCCTCCACTTT.

This sequence joins TRBV7-9 and TRBJ2-5; perhaps TRBD1 as D (5 bases). Looked up from germline, CDR1 is SEHNR and CDR2 is FQNEAQ (reference sequence). The ends were cut back, 6 bases at V and 5 bases at J, with 10 bases in the middle. The CDR3 loop spans 12 amino acids. The CDR3 DNA is TGTGCCAGCAGTAACAGGCTGGAGACCCAGTACTTC. Translated, it gives CASSNRLETQYF. The full variable domain, completed using reference TRBV7-9 and TRBJ2-5, is DTGVSQNPRHKITKRGQNVTFRCDPISEHNRLYWYRQTLGQGPEFLTYFQNEAQLEKSRLLSDRFSAERPKGSFSTLEIQRTEQGDSAMYLCASSNRLETQYFGPGTRLLVL.

This chain uses TRBV2 with TRBJ2-2; the D is unclear. Germline CDR1 is SNHLY and CDR2 is FYNNEI. The CDR3 extends over 13 amino acids. The V end lost 7 bases, the J end lost 2 bases, and 8 bases lay between the germline ends. The CDR3 region is CASTPFNTGELFF. CDR3 coding DNA: TGTGCCAGCACCCCGTTCAACACCGGGGAGCTGTTTTTT.

The chain combines TRBV19 with TRBJ2-5, with TRBD2 matching over 14 bases. J gave up 4 bases and V 2 bases, and 6 bases lay outside the gene matches. CDR3 length equals 17 residues. Germline loops: CDR1 LNHDA, CDR2 SQIVND (reference sequence). The DNA for the CDR3 is TGTGCCAGTAGTATACTGGGACTAGCGGGAGTCTCAGAGACCCAGTACTTC. This translates into CASSILGLAGVSETQYF.

This chain uses TRBV6-1 with TRBJ1-4; no clear D gene. The CDR3 has 15 amino acids. Trimming took 4 bases from V and 8 from J, leaving 17 bases between them. CDR1 is MNHNS and CDR2 is SASEGT in the germline V gene. The CDR3 loop is CASSVAPTLLEKLFF. DNA for the CDR3: TGTGCCAGCAGTGTCGCGCCAACCCTCCTAGAAAAACTGTTTTTT.

About this clone: The junction shows a germline mismatch at one end, possibly a read error. The V call is TRBV18, the J call TRBJ1-1, with 7 bases fitting TRBD1. CDR1 and CDR2 from the germline V gene are KGHSH and LQKENI. The CDR3 has 14 amino acids. The CDR3: CASSASDRNPEAFF. CDR3 DNA sequence: TGTGCCAGCTCAGCTTCGGACAGGAACCCTGAAGCTTTCTTT.

The rearrangement uses TRBV19 and TRBJ2-1; maybe TRBD2 (6 bases). The V end was cut by 0 bases, the J end by 0 bases, with 9 bases between. This CDR3 is built from 16 residues. Germline V gene lookup returns CDR1 LNHDA and CDR2 SQIVND (reference sequence). The CDR3 loop reads CASSIDPGGSYNEQFF. As DNA, the CDR3 is TGTGCCAGTAGTATAGACCCCGGGGGCTCCTACAATGAGCAGTTCTTC.

The rearrangement links TRBV6-5 to TRBJ2-7, with D perhaps being TRBD1 or TRBD2 (5 bases each). CDR1 is MNHEY and CDR2 is SVGAGI in the germline V gene. V lost 8 bases to trimming and J lost 3 bases, with 11 bases between them. The CDR3 length is 12 residues. CDR3 in DNA: TGTGCCAGCGGGGGATCGGTCTACGAGCAGTACTTC. It encodes CASGGSVYEQYF.

The CDR3 DNA reads as TGTGCCACCAGCAGAGATCCAGGGCAGGGATTCGATACGCAGTATTTT. Its translation is CATSRDPGQGFDTQYF. The chain employs TRBV15 and TRBJ2-3; D is possibly TRBD1 (5 bases). CDR1 LNHNV and CDR2 YYDKDF come from the germline V gene (reference sequence). Deletions cut 0 bases from V and 6 bases from J, with 16 bases between. This CDR3 is 16 amino acids long.

The CDR3, as DNA: TGTGCCAGCACCCCCTGGACAGGGGAGGCCAAAAACATTCAGTACTTC. Protein sequence: CASTPWTGEAKNIQYF. The V gene is TRBV6-6, the J gene TRBJ2-4; TRBD1 matches at 9 bases. Germline V gives CDR1 MNHNY, CDR2 SVGAGI (reference sequence). The CDR3 totals 16 residues. V lost 7 bases to trimming and J lost 1 base; unmatched junction nucleotides: 8.

V is TRBV28 and J is TRBJ2-3; D is ambiguous. The CDR3 sequence is 16 residues long. CDR1 MDHEN and CDR2 SYDVKM come from the germline V gene. Trimming removed 7 bases at V and 4 bases at J, with 21 bases between. DNA for the CDR3: TGTGCCAGCACCCCAGCGCTGGCGGCAGGAGCAGATACGCAGTATTTT. Encoded protein: CASTPALAAGADTQYF.